This T cell receptor beta chain appears in the sequencing data of a study of neurological immune-mediated disorders. The cDNA was synthesized by means of template-switch 5'RACE, which was carried out with 10-nucleotide random UMIs. MiXCR, applied by TCRdb to the 5' RACE reads, yields one record per CDR3 protein. This sample yields tens of thousands of distinct CDR3 sequences, of which roughly 10% are seen a single time; approximately 9.6% belongs to the top ten. CDR1 is KGHSH and CDR2 is LQKENI in the germline V gene. The CDR3 extends over 15 amino acids. V was pared by 1 base and J by 5 bases, with 15 bases between. Time point here: longitudinal time-point 1 (baseline). The healthy controls volunteered at a blood bank in Maryland, USA. The unsorted libraries were generated from a total of 2 million PBMCs, which had been stored in RNAlater at -80 C. Many counts were recorded for this clonotype.

The chain links TRBV18 to TRBJ2-7, with TRBD2 as a possible D gene (5 bases). This sequence originates from a man in his thirties or forties in good health. The source material was PBMCs. CDR3 region: CASSPRFNSADEQYF. The CDR3 DNA reads as TGTGCCAGCTCACCACGTTTTAATAGCGCCGACGAGCAGTACTTC.